Each of the 25 T cell receptor beta chains below was sequenced from the same sample in a study of early T cells in non-severe SARS-CoV-2 infection. TCRdb redid the calling of the 5' RACE reads with MiXCR, one entry per CDR3 protein. This table holds about 40,000 distinct CDR3 sequences, approximately 6.3% found once. Material: whole blood, obtained at baseline. Source of these receptors: an adult who was a healthcare worker with PCR-confirmed SARS-CoV-2 infection or an uninfected control (not recorded which).

This clonotype was seen repeatedly, ten times or more. The chain joins TRBV16 to TRBJ2-7, with D perhaps assigned TRBD1 or TRBD2 (6 bases each). The V end was cut by 4 bases, the J end by 4 bases, with 14 bases between. There are 14 residues in the CDR3. Germline values: CDR1 KGHSY, CDR2 FQNENV. In nucleotides, the CDR3 is TGTGCCAGCAGCCTCCGCAGGGGAGGATACGAGCAGTACTTC. This encodes CASSLRRGGYEQYF.

This clonotype came up many times. This rearrangement joins TRBV4-3 to TRBJ2-2; 7 nucleotides align to TRBD1. Germline values: CDR1 LGHNA, CDR2 YSLEER. The CDR3 totals 15 residues. Trimming took 3 bases from V and 0 from J; bases not matched to a gene: 1. The CDR3 loop reads CASSQGTANTGELFF. The CDR3 DNA follows: TGCGCCAGCAGCCAGGGGACAGCGAACACCGGGGAGCTGTTTTTT.

This sequence joins TRBV19 and TRBJ2-2; D not resolved. The CDR3 sequence is 15 residues long. CDR1 and CDR2 (germline): LNHDA, SQIVND (reference sequence). The ends were cut back, 11 bases at V and 0 bases at J, with 16 bases in the middle. The CDR3 loop is CAASPWRPNTGELFF. CDR3 sequence (DNA): TGTGCCGCCAGCCCTTGGAGACCGAACACCGGGGAGCTGTTTTTT. Full variable domain (outside the CDR3, taken from reference TRBV19 and TRBJ2-2): DGGITQSPKYLFRKEGQNVTLSCEQNLNHDAMYWYRQDPGQGLRLIYYSQIVNDFQKGDIAEGYSVSREKKESFPLTVTSAQKNPTAFYLCAASPWRPNTGELFFGEGSRLTVL.

This clonotype has ten or more counts. The chain carries TRBV7-9 and TRBJ1-1; no clear D gene. Per the germline V gene, CDR1 is SEHNR and CDR2 is FQNEAQ (reference sequence). The CDR3 contains 15 residues. The V gene lost 1 base and the J gene lost 2 bases, with 11 bases spanning the gap. Here the CDR3 reads CASSLVLGYNTEAFF. Written as DNA, the CDR3 is TGTGCCAGCAGCTTAGTCTTGGGTTATAACACTGAAGCTTTCTTT.

This clonotype was recorded at least ten times. This chain links TRBV12-3 or TRBV12-4 with TRBJ1-5, with D uncertain. The CDR3 has 13 residues. V was pared by 3 bases and J by 5 bases, with 8 bases between. The CDR3 sequence is CASSFESDQPQHF. Here the CDR3 DNA reads TGTGCCAGCAGTTTTGAGTCGGATCAGCCCCAGCATTTT.

This clonotype was found many times. The chain has TRBV14 and TRBJ1-1; 8 nucleotides align to TRBD1. The germline V gene has CDR1 SGHDN and CDR2 FVKESK. V shed 4 bases, J shed 7 bases, and the junction held 14 bases outside the gene matches. The CDR3 extends over 16 amino acids. CDR3 bases: TGTGCCAGCAGCCGCTTAGGACAGGGCTCATTAGATGAAGCTTTCTTT. It is translated as CASSRLGQGSLDEAFF.

This clonotype was picked up many times. The genes are TRBV6-1 and TRBJ1-5, with D uncertain. The CDR3 extends over 13 amino acids. Trimming removed 2 bases from V and 9 bases from J, with 11 bases in between. Per the germline V gene, CDR1 is MNHNS and CDR2 is SASEGT. This CDR3 is CASSEQRSRPQHF. The CDR3 region has the DNA TGTGCCAGCAGTGAACAGCGGTCTAGGCCCCAGCATTTT.

This clonotype was picked up many times. The V and J genes are TRBV12-3 or TRBV12-4 and TRBJ1-1; TRBD1 might be the D (6 bases). CDR3 length: 15 residues. Trimming stripped 5 bases from V and 0 bases from J, with 13 bases between. This CDR3 is CASSPTGTMNTEAFF. CDR3 in DNA: TGTGCCAGCAGTCCGACCGGGACAATGAACACTGAAGCTTTCTTT.

In this sample, this clonotype turned up many times. The V and J genes are TRBV10-2 and TRBJ1-1, with no clear D. Trimming pared 7 bases from V and 2 bases from J, leaving 8 bases between. This CDR3 spans 12 amino acids. From germline, CDR1 is WSHSY and CDR2 SAAADI. The CDR3 DNA follows: TGCGCCAGCACAGGACCTAACACTGAAGCTTTCTTT. Translating gives CASTGPNTEAFF.

This clonotype was recorded at least ten times. One junction end does not reproduce the germline sequence, and a read error may be involved. The chain joins TRBV12-3 or TRBV12-4 to TRBJ1-6; D remains ambiguous. This CDR3 contains 14 residues. The CDR3 DNA follows: TGTGCCAGCACCCCCGACACCTTCAATTCACCCCTCCATTTT. Its translation: CASTPDTFNSPLHF.

This clonotype was found many times. This chain connects TRBV3-1 to TRBJ2-1; D is possibly TRBD1 (5 bases). V shed 1 base and J shed 8 bases, with 6 bases lying between them. This CDR3 comprises 12 residues. Germline values: CDR1 LGHDT, CDR2 YNNKEL (reference sequence). In DNA form, the CDR3 reads TGTGCCAGCAGCCAAGGGGGCGATGAGCAGTTCTTC. This translates into CASSQGGDEQFF.

There are many counts of this clonotype. The chain uses TRBV28 and TRBJ2-3, with D perhaps TRBD1 or TRBD2 (5 bases each). The CDR3 covers 14 residues. The germline V and J ends were trimmed by 4 bases and 1 base, with 9 bases remaining between them. Germline CDR1 MDHEN, CDR2 SYDVKM. The CDR3 nucleotides read TGTGCCAGCAGTTGGCAGGGAGGCACAGATACGCAGTATTTT. This sequence encodes CASSWQGGTDTQYF.

The rearrangement links TRBV4-1 to TRBJ1-1, with TRBD1 matching over 10 bases. The CDR3 extends over 16 amino acids. Germline-derived CDR1 and CDR2 are MGHRA and YSYEKL. The V segment lost 7 bases and the J segment 0 bases; nucleotides outside the gene matches: 8. The CDR3 DNA reads as TGCGCCAGCACCCAGGGACAGGGGCTATTGAACACTGAAGCTTTCTTT. It encodes CASTQGQGLLNTEAFF.

This clonotype was recorded a few times. The chain couples TRBV4-2 to TRBJ2-7; D gene ambiguous. The V end lost 1 base, the J end lost 3 bases, and 10 bases lay between the germline ends. CDR3 length: 14 residues. CDR1 LGHNA and CDR2 YNFKEQ come from the germline V gene. CDR3 nucleotide sequence: TGTGCCAGCAGCCAAGCTTTGTACAACTACGAGCAGTACTTC. It codes for CASSQALYNYEQYF.

This clonotype was recorded at least ten times. The V and J genes are TRBV28 and TRBJ1-1; a weak D match, TRBD1 (6 bases). Germline loops: CDR1 MDHEN, CDR2 SYDVKM. V dropped 9 bases and J dropped 4 bases, with 21 bases sitting between them. The CDR3 sequence is 15 residues long. The CDR3 loop is CASGQSSDGGTEAFF. In DNA form, the CDR3 reads TGTGCCAGTGGACAGTCAAGTGATGGCGGCACTGAAGCTTTCTTT.

This clonotype was counted many times. The chain combines TRBV10-3 with TRBJ1-2; 8 bases are shared with TRBD1. The CDR3 has 13 amino acids. V dropped 6 bases and J dropped 4; count of bases not matched to a gene: 4. Germline lookup yields CDR1 ENHRY and CDR2 SYGVKD. The CDR3 spells CAISRTGFYGYTF. The CDR3 bases are TGTGCCATCAGCAGGACAGGGTTCTATGGCTACACCTTC.

This clonotype has only a few counts. The V call is TRBV27, the J call TRBJ2-5, with 10 bases that match TRBD2. Unmatched junction bases numbered 4, after V lost 5 bases and J lost 1 base. The CDR3 spans 15 residues. CDR1 is MNHEY and CDR2 is SMNVEV in the germline V gene (reference sequence). CDR3: CASSNLAGVQETQYF. The CDR3 DNA follows: TGTGCCAGCAGTAATCTAGCGGGGGTCCAAGAGACCCAGTACTTC.

This clonotype was observed a handful of times. This chain joins TRBV5-1 and TRBJ1-4; D possibly corresponds to TRBD1 (5 bases). V gave up 4 bases and J gave up 1 base, with 14 bases separating them. CDR3 length: 16 amino acids. Germline V gives CDR1 SGHRS, CDR2 YFSETQ. The CDR3 is CASSMGPGVTNEKLFF. CDR3 nucleotide sequence: TGCGCCAGCAGCATGGGACCGGGGGTAACTAATGAAAAACTGTTTTTT. Based on the CDR3 plus reference TRBV5-1 and TRBJ1-4, the full variable domain is KAGVTQTPRYLIKTRGQQVTLSCSPISGHRSVSWYQQTPGQGLQFLFEYFSETQRNKGNFPGRFSGRQFSNSRSEMNVSTLELGDSALYLCASSMGPGVTNEKLFFGSGTQLSVL.

This clonotype was observed many times. The chain is built from TRBV5-4 and TRBJ1-2; 7 positions match TRBD1. The CDR3 extends over 14 amino acids. Germline CDR1 and CDR2: SGHNT and YYREEE (reference sequence). The V gene end was trimmed by 3 bases and the J gene end by 0 bases; junction bases not matched to a gene: 2. DNA of the CDR3: TGTGCCAGCAGCTCGGGGACAGCTAACTATGGCTACACCTTC. Translated: CASSSGTANYGYTF.

This clonotype was counted between two and nine times. The V gene is TRBV14, the J gene TRBJ1-1; no definite D call. V dropped 3 bases and J dropped 0 bases, with 8 bases sitting between them. Germline CDR1 and CDR2: SGHDN and FVKESK. The CDR3 is 14 residues long. The CDR3 DNA follows: TGTGCCAGCAGCCAGGGGTCGATGAACACTGAAGCTTTCTTT. It is translated as CASSQGSMNTEAFF.

This clonotype was recorded at least ten times. The chain recombines TRBV20-1 with TRBJ1-2; D is uncertain. V lost 0 bases and J lost 8, with 10 bases in between. CDR1 and CDR2 (germline): DFQATT, SNEGSKA (reference sequence). This CDR3 is built from 12 residues. As DNA, the CDR3 is TGCAGTGCTAGAGACCGGACGACGGGCTACACCTTC. It is translated as CSARDRTTGYTF.

This clonotype was seen many times. The chain links TRBV25-1 to TRBJ2-5, with D unclear. The CDR3 extends over 15 amino acids. V lost 1 base and J lost 5, with 14 bases in between. The germline V gene has CDR1 MGHDK and CDR2 SYGVNS. The CDR3 sequence: CASSESWGVGETQYF. CDR3 nucleotide sequence: TGTGCCAGCAGTGAATCTTGGGGTGTAGGGGAGACCCAGTACTTC. The whole variable domain, filled in from reference TRBV25-1 and TRBJ2-5, reads EADIYQTPRYLVIGTGKKITLECSQTMGHDKMYWYQQDPGMELHLIHYSYGVNSTEKGDLSSESTVSRIRTEHFPLTLESARPSHTSQYLCASSESWGVGETQYFGPGTRLLVL.

In its sample, this clonotype was seen a few times. This chain connects TRBV10-3 to TRBJ2-3; maybe TRBD1 (5 bases). Germline V gene lookup returns CDR1 ENHRY and CDR2 SYGVKD. Trimming cost V 2 bases and J 4 bases, with 16 bases left between them. This CDR3 contains 16 residues. As DNA, the CDR3 is TGTGCCATCAGTGAGGAGAGACAGACTCCACCAGATACGCAGTATTTT. Protein sequence: CAISEERQTPPDTQYF.

This chain connects TRBV6-1 to TRBJ1-4, with D possibly TRBD1 on 6 matching bases. The CDR3 has 14 residues. Trimming removed 1 base from V and 7 bases from J, with 10 bases in between. Per germline, CDR1 MNHNS and CDR2 SASEGT. The CDR3 reads CASSEVNRAEKLFF. CDR3 sequence (DNA): TGTGCCAGCAGTGAAGTTAACAGGGCTGAAAAACTGTTTTTT.

This clonotype showed up many times. V usage is TRBV7-9 and J usage is TRBJ2-1, with D maybe TRBD1 (6 bases). Germline values: CDR1 SEHNR, CDR2 FQNEAQ (reference sequence). The CDR3 is 16 residues long. Trimming removed 5 bases at V and 5 bases at J, with 19 bases between. CDR3 sequence (DNA): TGTGCCAGCAGCAACCGGGACACCCCGTTCGACAATGAGCAGTTCTTC. Translation gives CASSNRDTPFDNEQFF.